The 27 T cell receptor beta chains below all came from one sample that was sequenced in a study of blood T cell repertoires in COVID-19. Here immunoSEQ multiplex PCR was the method, and the copy in TCRdb shows in-frame clones only, minus some. The table includes over 300,000 clones, roughly 87% detected once. Sequencing was done on a sample of PBMCs or T cells enriched from blood (not recorded which). These receptors all come from a woman in her twenties or thirties who had recovered from COVID-19.

The gene calls are TRBV6-1 and TRBJ1-5, with a weak D call TRBD1 (5 bases). The CDR3 runs 12 residues. Between the trimmed V and J ends, which lost 6 bases and 5 bases, there was a span of 8 bases. CDR1 and CDR2 (germline): MNHNS, SASEGT. In DNA form, the CDR3 reads TGTGCCAGCAGAGACAGAGATCAGCCCCAGCATTTT. This gives the protein CASRDRDQPQHF.

This rearrangement joins TRBV7-9 to TRBJ2-2; TRBD2 aligns across 11 bases. CDR3 length: 18 residues. Trimming at V came to 2 bases and at J to 0 bases, leaving 5 bases not matched to a gene. Germline CDR1 and CDR2: SEHNR and FQNEAQ (reference sequence). Here the CDR3 reads CASSLFQGLAANTGELFF. DNA for the CDR3: TGTGCCAGCAGCTTATTCCAGGGACTAGCGGCGAACACCGGGGAGCTGTTTTTT.

This clone has only a few counts. The V and J genes are TRBV7-8 and TRBJ2-1; 13 bases match TRBD2. CDR1 and CDR2 from the germline V gene are SGHVS and FQNEAQ. The CDR3 is made up of 18 amino acids. The V and J ends lost 1 base and 7 bases, in that order; junction bases with no gene match: 10. CDR3 sequence: CASSLVLAGGNSLNEQFF. DNA for the CDR3: TGTGCCAGCAGCTTAGTACTAGCGGGGGGGAATTCTTTGAATGAGCAGTTCTTC. Full variable domain (rest looked up from reference TRBV7-8 and TRBJ2-1): GAGVSQSPRYKVAKRGQDVALRCDPISGHVSLFWYQQALGQGPEFLTYFQNEAQLDKSGLPSDRFFAERPEGSVSTLKIQRTQQEDSAVYLCASSLVLAGGNSLNEQFFGPGTRLTVL.

DNA for the CDR3: TGTGCCAGCAGCTCCTTACCGGGACAGGAATACGAGCAGTACTTC. As protein: CASSSLPGQEYEQYF. V is TRBV7-8 and J is TRBJ2-7; 8 positions agree with TRBD1. This CDR3 comprises 15 residues. The ends lost 4 bases at V and 4 bases at J; junction bases unmatched: 9. Looked up from germline, CDR1 is SGHVS and CDR2 is FQNEAQ.

The V call is TRBV9, the J call TRBJ2-3; no reliable D call. The V gene's germline CDR1 is SGDLS and CDR2 YYNGEE. V dropped 5 bases and J dropped 2 bases, with 9 bases sitting between them. The CDR3 contains 13 residues. The CDR3 is CASSRQNTDTQYF. CDR3 in DNA: TGTGCCAGCAGTCGCCAGAACACAGATACGCAGTATTTT.

The chain recombines TRBV27 with TRBJ1-2; D uncertain. The CDR3 consists of 16 residues. Between the trimmed V and J ends, which lost 2 bases and 1 base, there was a span of 14 bases. CDR1 and CDR2 (germline): MNHEY, SMNVEV (reference sequence). The CDR3 loop reads CASSLGGFGDNYGYTF. The CDR3 DNA reads as TGTGCCAGCAGTTTAGGAGGGTTCGGAGATAACTATGGCTACACCTTC.

The rearrangement uses TRBV7-2 and TRBJ2-4; TRBD1 agrees at 7 bases. The V gene end was trimmed by 4 bases and the J gene end by 1 base; junction bases not matched to a gene: 4. CDR3 size: 15 residues. Germline CDR1 reads SGHTA; CDR2 reads FQGNSA. The CDR3 loop reads CASSSQQGAKNIQYF. DNA for the CDR3: TGTGCCAGCAGCTCCCAACAGGGGGCCAAAAACATTCAGTACTTC.

The V gene is TRBV18, the J gene TRBJ1-4; 7 bases match TRBD1. The CDR3 extends over 13 amino acids. Germline CDR1 reads KGHSH; CDR2 reads LQKENI. J was trimmed by 8 bases and V by 5 bases; bases with no gene match: 5. CDR3 DNA sequence: TGTGCCAGCTCAGTAGGGGGCAAGGAAAAACTGTTTTTT. Translating it yields CASSVGGKEKLFF.

CDR3 sequence: CASTTTPGRNTEAFF. In DNA form, the CDR3 reads TGTGCCAGCACCACGACGCCAGGGCGGAACACTGAAGCTTTCTTT. V usage is TRBV6-5 and J usage is TRBJ1-1, with D possibly TRBD1 on 5 matching bases. The V gene's germline CDR1 is MNHEY and CDR2 SVGAGI. The CDR3 totals 15 residues. V lost 7 bases to trimming and J lost 1 base, with 16 bases between them.

V usage is TRBV3-1 (or the pseudogene TRBV3-2) and J usage is TRBJ2-1; no firm D call. Trimming cost V 1 base and J 11 bases, with 9 bases left between them. Germline CDR1 reads LGHDT; CDR2 reads YNNKEL (reference sequence). CDR3 length: 12 amino acids. The CDR3 protein is CASSQVGHQQFF. CDR3 nucleotide sequence: TGTGCCAGCAGCCAAGTTGGCCATCAGCAGTTCTTC.

CDR3 nucleotides: TGTGCCATCAGCGGTGACACTGAAGCTTTCTTT. Translated: CAISGDTEAFF. The chain couples TRBV10-3 to TRBJ1-1; no firm D call. Germline loops: CDR1 ENHRY, CDR2 SYGVKD. The CDR3 contains 11 residues. Trimming took off 6 bases at V and 3 bases at J, with 5 bases between the two ends.

This clone was found a few times. This chain joins TRBV5-1 and TRBJ2-5, with D possibly matching TRBD1 (5 bases). The CDR3 is made up of 15 amino acids. V lost 4 bases and J 2 bases, leaving 15 bases between the germline ends. Germline CDR1 SGHRS, CDR2 YFSETQ. This CDR3 reads CASSPVGQGQETQYF. The CDR3 coding sequence is TGCGCCAGCAGCCCGGTGGGGCAGGGACAAGAGACCCAGTACTTC.

The J gene is TRBJ2-3, the V gene TRBV4-2, with 8 bases matching TRBD2. The CDR3 runs to 17 residues. V lost 0 bases and J lost 1; bases outside the gene matches: 6. The germline CDR1 and CDR2 sequences are LGHNA and YNFKEQ. CDR3 region: CASSQEGELAGTDTQYF. In nucleotides, the CDR3 is TGTGCCAGCAGCCAAGAAGGGGAACTAGCGGGCACAGATACGCAGTATTTT.

The V call is TRBV9, the J call TRBJ1-1, with TRBD1 as a possible D gene (6 bases). Germline V gene sequence: CDR1 SGDLS, CDR2 YYNGEE. The germline V and J ends were trimmed by 3 bases and 1 base, with 10 bases remaining between them. CDR3 length equals 14 residues. CDR3 nucleotides: TGTGCCAGCAGCGGAGGGGGGGCGAACACTGAAGCTTTCTTT. As protein: CASSGGGANTEAFF.

The chain carries TRBV12-5 and TRBJ1-6, with D possibly matching TRBD1 (5 bases). The germline V gene has CDR1 LGHNT and CDR2 FRNRAP. The V gene lost 1 base and the J gene lost 9 bases, with 13 bases spanning the gap. The CDR3 has 15 residues. The CDR3, as DNA: TGTGCTAGTGGTTTGGACGAGGACAATGGTTCACCCCTCCACTTT. Translated: CASGLDEDNGSPLHF. Together with reference TRBV12-5 and TRBJ1-6, the CDR3 gives the full variable domain: DARVTQTPRHKVTEMGQEVTMRCQPILGHNTVFWYRQTMMQGLELLAYFRNRAPLDDSGMPKDRFSAEMPDATLATLKIQPSEPRDSAVYFCASGLDEDNGSPLHFGNGTRLTVT.

CDR3 region: CASSHPGQGSSNEKLFF. CDR3 coding DNA: TGCGCCAGCAGCCACCCGGGACAGGGGAGCTCAAATGAAAAACTGTTTTTT. The chain has TRBV5-1 and TRBJ1-4; 10 nucleotides align to TRBD1. With V trimmed by 4 bases and J by 5 bases, 11 bases remained unmatched. Germline V gene sequence: CDR1 SGHRS, CDR2 YFSETQ. CDR3 size: 17 residues.

The rearrangement uses TRBV15 and TRBJ2-5, with TRBD1 matching 7 bases. After removal of 2 bases from V and 5 bases from J, the junction contained 11 bases not matched to a gene. Germline V lookup: CDR1 LNHNV, CDR2 YYDKDF (reference sequence). The CDR3 is 16 residues long. This chain's CDR3 is CATSRTRDSRRETQYF. For the CDR3, the DNA is TGTGCCACCAGCAGAACCCGGGACAGCCGTCGGGAGACCCAGTACTTC.

This clone has a single count. The chain is built from TRBV6-5 and TRBJ2-7; a weak D match, TRBD1 (5 bases). The germline V and J ends were trimmed by 7 bases and 2 bases, with 15 bases remaining between them. The CDR3 has 14 residues. Germline CDR1 MNHEY, CDR2 SVGAGI. The CDR3 sequence: CASIGARGPYEQYF. CDR3 nucleotides: TGTGCCAGCATAGGGGCCCGAGGCCCCTACGAGCAGTACTTC.

This clone turned up a few times. This sequence joins TRBV7-2 and TRBJ2-5; D might be TRBD2 (6 bases). There are 14 residues in the CDR3. The V gene's germline CDR1 is SGHTA and CDR2 FQGNSA. Trimming pared 5 bases from V and 6 bases from J, leaving 16 bases between. CDR3 in amino acids: CASSIDGGAKTQYF. Written as DNA, the CDR3 is TGTGCCAGCAGCATAGACGGGGGAGCAAAGACCCAGTACTTC.

This clone was seen once. This CDR3 is CASSVVPGKNTEAFF. The CDR3, as DNA: TGTGCCAGCAGCGTAGTACCGGGGAAGAACACTGAAGCTTTCTTT. The chain recombines TRBV9 with TRBJ1-1; D is undetermined. Germline V gene data show CDR1 as SGDLS and CDR2 as YYNGEE. Trimming removed 0 bases at V and 1 base at J, with 10 bases between. The CDR3 is 15 residues long.

The chain recombines TRBV3-1 (or the pseudogene TRBV3-2) with TRBJ2-3; maybe TRBD1 (6 bases). V lost 5 bases to trimming and J lost 2 bases, with 14 bases between them. The CDR3 has 15 residues. CDR1 is LGHDT and CDR2 is YNNKEL in the germline V gene (reference sequence). CDR3 coding DNA: TGTGCCAGCAGCGTCTACTCAGGGGACACAGATACGCAGTATTTT. Amino acids: CASSVYSGDTDTQYF.

This chain joins TRBV4-3 and TRBJ2-1; the D gene is possibly TRBD1 (5 bases). Trimming took 0 bases from V and 4 from J, leaving 10 bases between them. This CDR3 spans 15 amino acids. From germline, CDR1 is LGHNA and CDR2 YSLEER. CDR3 sequence reads: CASSQDGDRYNEQFF. The DNA for the CDR3 is TGCGCCAGCAGCCAAGATGGTGACAGATACAATGAGCAGTTCTTC.

The chain links TRBV6-5 to TRBJ1-1, with unresolved D. V lost 6 bases and J 9 bases, leaving 14 bases between the germline ends. The CDR3 spans 12 residues. The germline CDR1 and CDR2 sequences are MNHEY and SVGAGI. CDR3 coding DNA: TGTGCCAGCAGAGGGAGGTACGACCAAGCTTTCTTT. Translated: CASRGRYDQAFF.

The J gene is TRBJ1-2, the V gene TRBV2; possible D gene TRBD1, 5 bases. CDR3 length: 14 residues. Trimming removed 8 bases at V and 4 bases at J, with 17 bases between. CDR1 is SNHLY, CDR2 FYNNEI, per germline. The chain's CDR3 is CASGRWDSGYGYTF. Here the CDR3 DNA reads TGTGCCAGCGGTCGCTGGGACTCGGGCTATGGCTACACCTTC.

DNA of the CDR3: TGTGCCAGCAGCCCCCCCGGGACAGGCAGAGAAAAACTGTTTTTT. Translation: CASSPPGTGREKLFF. V and J are TRBV9 and TRBJ1-4; 8 bases match TRBD1. Germline CDR1 SGDLS, CDR2 YYNGEE. The CDR3 sequence is 15 residues long. Trimming cost V 4 bases and J 8 bases; bases outside gene matches: 10.

This clone was seen a single time. The chain is built from TRBV10-3 and TRBJ1-1; no reliable D call. The CDR3 contains 12 residues. The germline V and J ends were trimmed by 3 bases and 6 bases, with 8 bases remaining between them. The germline CDR1 and CDR2 sequences are ENHRY and SYGVKD. This CDR3 reads CAISDSGAEAFF. CDR3 DNA sequence: TGTGCCATCAGTGACTCCGGGGCTGAAGCTTTCTTT.

The rearrangement uses TRBV11-3 and TRBJ2-2, with 10 nucleotides matching TRBD1. The CDR3 length is 15 residues. V was clipped by 5 bases and J by 7 bases; unmatched bases: 7. Germline V CDR1 and CDR2: SGHNT, YENEEA. CDR3 loop: CASSPGTGDNGELFF. CDR3 nucleotides: TGTGCCAGCAGCCCCGGGACAGGGGATAACGGGGAGCTGTTTTTT.